This is a list of T cell receptor beta chains from one sample in a study of beta chain features in type 1 diabetes. Measured with immunoSEQ multiplex PCR; TCRdb has only the in-frame clones, and not every one. This table holds some 290,000 clones, around 24% found once. The sequenced sample was naive CD4+ T cells from blood. These receptors all stem from a woman younger than 45 with type 1 diabetes. CDR3s include the opening cysteine and the closing phenylalanine or tryptophan. Fields, in order: J gene, V gene, CDR3 protein.

TRBJ2-1 TRBV7-9 CASSRQATTNNEQFF
TRBJ2-7 TRBV29-1 CSVATGPLGYEQYF
TRBJ1-2 TRBV2 CASRVQGSNYGYTF
TRBJ1-2 TRBV30 CACTTPPGSGSYTF
TRBJ2-3 TRBV29-1 CSAHLLAEVTDTQYF
TRBJ2-3 TRBV7-3 CASSSQGATDTQYF
TRBJ2-5 TRBV4-1 CASSQDYQQETQYF
TRBJ2-5 TRBV5-1 CASSSTGQETQYF
TRBJ1-2 TRBV28 CASSLFSYGYTF
TRBJ2-7 TRBV9 CASSAQLADSYEQYF
TRBJ2-7 TRBV5-1 CASKVDGAYEQYF
TRBJ2-7 TRBV29-1 CSAGTGLYEQYF
TRBJ1-2 TRBV29-1 CSVEDRNYGYTF
TRBJ2-1 TRBV9 CASSVLAGSYNEQFF
TRBJ2-1 TRBV30 CAHSGQNNNEQFF
TRBJ2-1 TRBV18 CASSGLAEYNEQFF
TRBJ2-7 TRBV18 CASSPSSGSSYEQYF
TRBJ1-2 TRBV5-6 CASSVYRESYGYTF
TRBJ1-4 TRBV30 CAWSRDRGHEKLFF
TRBJ2-5 TRBV4-1 CASSTARAKETQYF
TRBJ1-2 TRBV6-5 CASSSQGAGGGYTF
TRBJ2-1 TRBV7-2 CASSFLAGTSHEQFF
TRBJ1-2 TRBV28 CASSLTGVGYGYTF
TRBJ2-1 TRBV15 CATSRVGLAGAYNEQFF